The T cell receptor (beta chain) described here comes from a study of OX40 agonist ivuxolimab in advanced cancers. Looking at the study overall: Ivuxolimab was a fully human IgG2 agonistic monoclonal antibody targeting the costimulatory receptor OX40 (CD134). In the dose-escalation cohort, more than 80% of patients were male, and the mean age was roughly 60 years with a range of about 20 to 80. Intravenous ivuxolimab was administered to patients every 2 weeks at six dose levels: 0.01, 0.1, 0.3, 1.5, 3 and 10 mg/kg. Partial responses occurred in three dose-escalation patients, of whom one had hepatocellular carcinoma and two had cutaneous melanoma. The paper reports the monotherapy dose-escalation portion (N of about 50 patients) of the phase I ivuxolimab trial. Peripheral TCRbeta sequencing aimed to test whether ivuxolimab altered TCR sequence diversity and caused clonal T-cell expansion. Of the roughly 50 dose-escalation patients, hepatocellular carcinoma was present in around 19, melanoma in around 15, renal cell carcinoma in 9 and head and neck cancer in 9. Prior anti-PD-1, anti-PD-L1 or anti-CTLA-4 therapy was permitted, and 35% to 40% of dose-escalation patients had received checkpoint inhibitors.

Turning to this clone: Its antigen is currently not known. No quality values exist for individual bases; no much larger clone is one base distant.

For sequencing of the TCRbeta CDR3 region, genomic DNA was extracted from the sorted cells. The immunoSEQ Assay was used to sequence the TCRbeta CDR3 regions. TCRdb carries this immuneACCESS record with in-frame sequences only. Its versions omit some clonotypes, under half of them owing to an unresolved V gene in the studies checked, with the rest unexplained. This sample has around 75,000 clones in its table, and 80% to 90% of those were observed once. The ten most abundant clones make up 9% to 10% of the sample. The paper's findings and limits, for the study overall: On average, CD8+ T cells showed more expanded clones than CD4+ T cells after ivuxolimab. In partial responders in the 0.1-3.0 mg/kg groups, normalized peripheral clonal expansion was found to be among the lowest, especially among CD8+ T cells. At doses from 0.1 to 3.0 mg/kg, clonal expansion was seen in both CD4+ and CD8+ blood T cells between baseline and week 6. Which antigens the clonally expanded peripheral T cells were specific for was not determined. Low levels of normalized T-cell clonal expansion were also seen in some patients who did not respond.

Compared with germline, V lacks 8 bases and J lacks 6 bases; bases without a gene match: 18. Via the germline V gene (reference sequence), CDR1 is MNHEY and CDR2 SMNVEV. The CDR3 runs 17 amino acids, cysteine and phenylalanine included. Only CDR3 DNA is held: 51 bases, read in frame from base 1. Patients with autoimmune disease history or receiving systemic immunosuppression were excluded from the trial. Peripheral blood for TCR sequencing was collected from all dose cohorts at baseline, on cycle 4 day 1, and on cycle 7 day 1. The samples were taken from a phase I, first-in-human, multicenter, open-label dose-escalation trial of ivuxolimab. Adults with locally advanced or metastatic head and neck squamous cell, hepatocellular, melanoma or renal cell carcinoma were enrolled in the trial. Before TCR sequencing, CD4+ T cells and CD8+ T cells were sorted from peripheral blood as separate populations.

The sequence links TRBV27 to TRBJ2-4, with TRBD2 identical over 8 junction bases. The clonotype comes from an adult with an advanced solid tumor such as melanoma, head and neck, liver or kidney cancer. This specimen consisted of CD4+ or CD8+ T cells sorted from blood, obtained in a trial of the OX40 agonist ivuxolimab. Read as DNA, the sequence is TGTGCCAGCCGTCTATCGGGAAGGGTACGGGAGGGAAACATTCAGTACTTC. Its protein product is CASRLSGRVREGNIQYF.